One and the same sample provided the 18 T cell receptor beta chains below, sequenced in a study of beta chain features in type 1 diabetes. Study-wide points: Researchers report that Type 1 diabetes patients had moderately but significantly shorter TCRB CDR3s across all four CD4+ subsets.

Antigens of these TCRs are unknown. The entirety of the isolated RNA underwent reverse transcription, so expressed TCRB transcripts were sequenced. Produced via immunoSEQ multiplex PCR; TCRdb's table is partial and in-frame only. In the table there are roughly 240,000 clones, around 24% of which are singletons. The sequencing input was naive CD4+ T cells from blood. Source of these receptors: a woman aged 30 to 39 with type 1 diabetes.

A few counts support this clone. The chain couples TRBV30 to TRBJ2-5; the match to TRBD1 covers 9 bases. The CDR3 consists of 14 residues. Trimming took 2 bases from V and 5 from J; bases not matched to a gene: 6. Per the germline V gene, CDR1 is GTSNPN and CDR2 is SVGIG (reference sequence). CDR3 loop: CAWSRGQGAETQYF. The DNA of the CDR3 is TGTGCCTGGAGTAGGGGACAGGGAGCTGAGACCCAGTACTTC.

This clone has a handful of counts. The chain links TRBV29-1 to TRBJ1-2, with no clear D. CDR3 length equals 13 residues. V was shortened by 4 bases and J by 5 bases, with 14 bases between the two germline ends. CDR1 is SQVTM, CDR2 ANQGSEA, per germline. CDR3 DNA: TGCAGCGTTGTAACAGATTTACGGTATGGCTACACCTTC. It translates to CSVVTDLRYGYTF.

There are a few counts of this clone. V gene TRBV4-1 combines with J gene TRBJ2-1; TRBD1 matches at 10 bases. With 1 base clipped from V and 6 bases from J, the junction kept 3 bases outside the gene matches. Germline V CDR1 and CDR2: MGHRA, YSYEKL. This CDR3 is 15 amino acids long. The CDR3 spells CASSQAGTGANEQFF. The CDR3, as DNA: TGCGCCAGCAGCCAAGCCGGGACAGGGGCCAATGAGCAGTTCTTC.

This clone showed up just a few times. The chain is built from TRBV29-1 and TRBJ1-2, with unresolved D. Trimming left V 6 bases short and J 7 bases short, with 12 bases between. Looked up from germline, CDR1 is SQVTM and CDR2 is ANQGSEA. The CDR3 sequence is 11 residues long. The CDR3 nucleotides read TGCAGCGTCTCAGGATATGGTGGCTACACCTTC. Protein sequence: CSVSGYGGYTF.

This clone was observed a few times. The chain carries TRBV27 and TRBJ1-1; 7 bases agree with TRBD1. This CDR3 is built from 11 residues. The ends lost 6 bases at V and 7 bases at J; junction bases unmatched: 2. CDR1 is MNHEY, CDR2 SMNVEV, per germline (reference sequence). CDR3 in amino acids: CASRTGFEAFF. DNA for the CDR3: TGTGCCAGCAGGACAGGGTTTGAAGCTTTCTTT.

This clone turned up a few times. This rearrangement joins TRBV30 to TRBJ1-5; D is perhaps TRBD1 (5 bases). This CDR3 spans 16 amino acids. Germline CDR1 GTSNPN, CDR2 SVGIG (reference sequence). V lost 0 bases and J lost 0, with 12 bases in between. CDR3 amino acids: CAWSVPPQGSNQPQHF. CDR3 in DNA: TGTGCCTGGAGTGTTCCCCCCCAGGGTAGCAATCAGCCCCAGCATTTT.

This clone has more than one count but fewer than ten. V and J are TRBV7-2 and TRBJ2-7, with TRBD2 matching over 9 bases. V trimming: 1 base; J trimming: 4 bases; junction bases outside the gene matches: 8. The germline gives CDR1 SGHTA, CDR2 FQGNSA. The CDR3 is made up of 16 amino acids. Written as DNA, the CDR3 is TGTGCCAGCAGCTTAGGAGGTAGCGGGAGTGGGTACGAGCAGTACTTC. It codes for CASSLGGSGSGYEQYF.

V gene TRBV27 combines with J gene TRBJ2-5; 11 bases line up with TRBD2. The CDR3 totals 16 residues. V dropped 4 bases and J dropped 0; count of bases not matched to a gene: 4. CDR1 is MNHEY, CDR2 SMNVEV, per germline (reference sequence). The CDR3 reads CASSSQTSGNQETQYF. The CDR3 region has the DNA TGTGCCAGCAGTTCCCAGACTAGCGGGAACCAAGAGACCCAGTACTTC.

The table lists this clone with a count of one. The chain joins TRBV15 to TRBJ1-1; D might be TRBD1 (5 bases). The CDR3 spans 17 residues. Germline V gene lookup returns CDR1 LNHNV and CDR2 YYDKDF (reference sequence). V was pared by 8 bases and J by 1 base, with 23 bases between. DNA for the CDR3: TGTGCCACCGGACGGCAGGGAACGGACGAATCGAACACTGAAGCTTTCTTT. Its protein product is CATGRQGTDESNTEAFF.

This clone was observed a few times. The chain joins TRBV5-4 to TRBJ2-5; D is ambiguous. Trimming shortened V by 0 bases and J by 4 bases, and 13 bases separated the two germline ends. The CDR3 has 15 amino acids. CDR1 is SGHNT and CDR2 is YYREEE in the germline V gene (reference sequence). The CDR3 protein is CASSLVAGSGETQYF. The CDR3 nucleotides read TGTGCCAGCAGCTTGGTGGCTGGTTCGGGAGAGACCCAGTACTTC.

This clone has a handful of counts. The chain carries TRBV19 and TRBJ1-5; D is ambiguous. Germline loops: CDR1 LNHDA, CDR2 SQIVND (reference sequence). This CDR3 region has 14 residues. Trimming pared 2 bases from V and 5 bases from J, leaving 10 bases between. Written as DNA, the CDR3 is TGTGCCAGTAGTATAAATACAGATCATCAGCCCCAGCATTTT. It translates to CASSINTDHQPQHF.

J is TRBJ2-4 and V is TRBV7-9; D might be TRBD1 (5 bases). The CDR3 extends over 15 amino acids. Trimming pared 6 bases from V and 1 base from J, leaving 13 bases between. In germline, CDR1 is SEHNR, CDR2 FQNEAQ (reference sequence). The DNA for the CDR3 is TGTGCCAGCAGGGACATACAAGAGGCCAAAAACATTCAGTACTTC. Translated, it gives CASRDIQEAKNIQYF.

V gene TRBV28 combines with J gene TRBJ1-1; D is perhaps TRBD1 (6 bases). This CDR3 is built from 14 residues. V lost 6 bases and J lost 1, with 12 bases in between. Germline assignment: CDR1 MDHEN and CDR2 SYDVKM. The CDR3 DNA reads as TGTGCCAGCAGCGGACAGTTTCAGAACACTGAAGCTTTCTTT. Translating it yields CASSGQFQNTEAFF.

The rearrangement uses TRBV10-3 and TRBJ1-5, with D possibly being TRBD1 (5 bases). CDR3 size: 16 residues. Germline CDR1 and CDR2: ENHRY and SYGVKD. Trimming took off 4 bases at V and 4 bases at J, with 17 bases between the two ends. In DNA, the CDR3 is TGTGCCATCAGTGTTATTAACGACAGCCTAAATCAGCCCCAGCATTTT. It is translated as CAISVINDSLNQPQHF.

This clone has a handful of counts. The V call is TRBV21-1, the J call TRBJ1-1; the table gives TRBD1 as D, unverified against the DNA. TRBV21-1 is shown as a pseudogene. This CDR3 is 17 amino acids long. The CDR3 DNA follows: TGTGCCAGCAGCAAAGTGGGGGACAGAGACTTGAACACTGAAGCTTTCTTT. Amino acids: CASSKVGDRDLNTEAFF.

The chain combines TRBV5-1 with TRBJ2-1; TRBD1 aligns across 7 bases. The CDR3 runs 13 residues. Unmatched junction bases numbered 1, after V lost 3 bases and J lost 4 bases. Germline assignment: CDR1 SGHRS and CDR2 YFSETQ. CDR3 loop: CASSWGQYNEQFF. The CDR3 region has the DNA TGCGCCAGCAGCTGGGGACAGTACAATGAGCAGTTCTTC. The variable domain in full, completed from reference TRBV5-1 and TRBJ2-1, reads KAGVTQTPRYLIKTRGQQVTLSCSPISGHRSVSWYQQTPGQGLQFLFEYFSETQRNKGNFPGRFSGRQFSNSRSEMNVSTLELGDSALYLCASSWGQYNEQFFGPGTRLTVL.

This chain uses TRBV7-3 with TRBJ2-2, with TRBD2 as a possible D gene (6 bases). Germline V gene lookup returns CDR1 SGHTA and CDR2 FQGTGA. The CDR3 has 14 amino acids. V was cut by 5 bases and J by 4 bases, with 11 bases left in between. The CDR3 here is CASSERGGTGELFF. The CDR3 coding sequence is TGTGCCAGCAGCGAAAGGGGAGGCACCGGGGAGCTGTTTTTT. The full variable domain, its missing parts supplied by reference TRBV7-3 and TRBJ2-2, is GAGVSQTPSNKVTEKGKYVELRCDPISGHTALYWYRQSLGQGPEFLIYFQGTGAADDSGLPNDRFFAVRPEGSVSTLKIQRTERGDSAVYLCASSERGGTGELFFGEGSRLTVL.

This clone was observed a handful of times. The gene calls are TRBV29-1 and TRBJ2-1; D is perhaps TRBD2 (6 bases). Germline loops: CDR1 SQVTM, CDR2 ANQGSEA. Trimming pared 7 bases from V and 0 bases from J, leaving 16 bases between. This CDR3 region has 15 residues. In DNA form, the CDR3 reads TGCAGCGCTCAGACTAGTCCAAGCTCCTACAATGAGCAGTTCTTC. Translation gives CSAQTSPSSYNEQFF.